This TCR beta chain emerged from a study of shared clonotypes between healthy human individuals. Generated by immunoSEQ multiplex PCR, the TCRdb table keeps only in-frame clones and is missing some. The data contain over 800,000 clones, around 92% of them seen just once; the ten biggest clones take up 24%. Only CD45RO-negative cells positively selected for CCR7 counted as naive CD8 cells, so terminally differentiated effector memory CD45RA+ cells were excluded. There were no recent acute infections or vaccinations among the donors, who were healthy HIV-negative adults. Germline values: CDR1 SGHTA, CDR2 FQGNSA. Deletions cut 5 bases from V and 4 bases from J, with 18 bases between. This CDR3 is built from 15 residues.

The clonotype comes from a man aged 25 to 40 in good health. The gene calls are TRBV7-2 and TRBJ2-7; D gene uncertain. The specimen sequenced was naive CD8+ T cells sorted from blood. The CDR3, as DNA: TGTGCCAGCAGCGCTAGGACGGAGTATGGATACGAGCAGTACTTC. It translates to CASSARTEYGYEQYF.